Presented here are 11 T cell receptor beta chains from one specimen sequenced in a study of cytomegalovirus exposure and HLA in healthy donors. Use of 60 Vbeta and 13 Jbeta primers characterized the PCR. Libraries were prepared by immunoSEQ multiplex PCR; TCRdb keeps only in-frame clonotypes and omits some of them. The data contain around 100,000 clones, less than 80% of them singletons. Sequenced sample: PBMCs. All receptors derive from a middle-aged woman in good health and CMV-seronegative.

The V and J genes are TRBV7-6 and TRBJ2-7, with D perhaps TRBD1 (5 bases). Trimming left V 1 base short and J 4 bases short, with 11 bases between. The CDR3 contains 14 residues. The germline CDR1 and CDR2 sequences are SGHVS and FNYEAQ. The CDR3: CASSLGQGYYEQYF. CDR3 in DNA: TGTGCCAGCAGCTTAGGCCAGGGCTATTACGAGCAGTACTTC.

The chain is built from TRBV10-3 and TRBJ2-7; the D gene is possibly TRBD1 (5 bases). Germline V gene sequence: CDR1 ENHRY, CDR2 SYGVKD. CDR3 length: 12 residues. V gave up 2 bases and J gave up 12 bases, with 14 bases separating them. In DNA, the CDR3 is TGTGCCATCAGTGAGCTCACAGGCTCCGCGTACTTC. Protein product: CAISELTGSAYF.

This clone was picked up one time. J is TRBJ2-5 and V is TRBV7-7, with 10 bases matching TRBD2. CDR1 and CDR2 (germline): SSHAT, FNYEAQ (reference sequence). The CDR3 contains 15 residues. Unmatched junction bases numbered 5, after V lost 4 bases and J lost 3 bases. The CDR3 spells CASSSLSGGEETQYF. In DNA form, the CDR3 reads TGTGCCAGCAGCTCCCTGAGCGGGGGGGAAGAGACCCAGTACTTC.

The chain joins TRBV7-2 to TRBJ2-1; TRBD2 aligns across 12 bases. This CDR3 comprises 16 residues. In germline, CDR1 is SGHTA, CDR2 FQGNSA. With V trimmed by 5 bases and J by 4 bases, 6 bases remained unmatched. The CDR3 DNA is TGTGCCAGCAGCCCTGATCTAGCGGGGGGGTACAATGAGCAGTTCTTC. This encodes CASSPDLAGGYNEQFF. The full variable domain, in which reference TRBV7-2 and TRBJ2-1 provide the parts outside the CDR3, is GAGVSQSPSNKVTEKGKDVELRCDPISGHTALYWYRQSLGQGLEFLIYFQGNSAPDKSGLPSDRFSAERTGGSVSTLTIQRTQQEDSAVYLCASSPDLAGGYNEQFFGPGTRLTVL.

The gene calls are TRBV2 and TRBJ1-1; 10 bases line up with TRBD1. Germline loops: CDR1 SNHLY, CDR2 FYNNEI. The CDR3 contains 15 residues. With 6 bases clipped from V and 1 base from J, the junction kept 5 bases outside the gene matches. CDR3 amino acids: CASRGDRGPNTEAFF. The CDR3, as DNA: TGTGCCAGCAGGGGGGACAGGGGCCCGAACACTGAAGCTTTCTTT. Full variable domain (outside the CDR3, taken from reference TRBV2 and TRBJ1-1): EPEVTQTPSHQVTQMGQEVILRCVPISNHLYFYWYRQILGQKVEFLVSFYNNEISEKSEIFDDQFSVERPDGSNFTLKIRSTKLEDSAMYFCASRGDRGPNTEAFFGQGTRLTVV.

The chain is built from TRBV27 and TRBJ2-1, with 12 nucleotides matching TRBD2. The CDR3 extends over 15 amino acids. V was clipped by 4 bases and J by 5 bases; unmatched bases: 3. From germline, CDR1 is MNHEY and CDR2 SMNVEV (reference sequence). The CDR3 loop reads CASSSLAGGDNEQFF. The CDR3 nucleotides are TGTGCCAGCAGTTCACTAGCGGGAGGAGACAATGAGCAGTTCTTC.

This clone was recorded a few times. The CDR3 reads CASSKHNPQNTEAFF. The CDR3 coding sequence is TGTGCCAGCAGCAAGCACAATCCACAGAACACTGAAGCTTTCTTT. V is TRBV21-1 and J is TRBJ1-1; TRBD1 is taken as the D call from the table, unchecked against the DNA. TRBV21-1 is a pseudogene segment. CDR3 size: 15 residues.

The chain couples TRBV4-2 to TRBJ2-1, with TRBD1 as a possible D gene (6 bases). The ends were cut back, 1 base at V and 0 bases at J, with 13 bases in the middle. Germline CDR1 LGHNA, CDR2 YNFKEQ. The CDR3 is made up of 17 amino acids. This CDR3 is CASSQAGTSSSYNEQFF. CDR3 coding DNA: TGTGCCAGCAGCCAAGCCGGGACAAGCAGCTCCTACAATGAGCAGTTCTTC.

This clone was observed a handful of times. The CDR3 nucleotides read TGTGCCAGCTCACAGTTCGTAGACACTGAAGCTTTCTTT. Translation: CASSQFVDTEAFF. V and J are TRBV18 and TRBJ1-1; D not certain. CDR3 size: 13 residues. Trimming removed 4 bases from V and 3 bases from J, with 9 bases in between. Germline loops: CDR1 KGHSH, CDR2 LQKENI.

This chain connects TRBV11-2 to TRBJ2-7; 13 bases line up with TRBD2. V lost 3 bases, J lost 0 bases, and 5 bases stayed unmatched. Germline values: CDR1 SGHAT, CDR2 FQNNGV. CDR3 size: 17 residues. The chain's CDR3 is CASSFGLAGESSYEQYF. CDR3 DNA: TGTGCCAGCAGCTTTGGACTAGCGGGGGAGAGCTCCTACGAGCAGTACTTC.

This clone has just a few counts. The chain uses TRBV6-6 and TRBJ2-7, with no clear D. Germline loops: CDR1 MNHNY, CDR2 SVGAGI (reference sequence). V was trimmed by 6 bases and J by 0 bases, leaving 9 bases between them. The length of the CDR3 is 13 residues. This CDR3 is CASRYTGSYEQYF. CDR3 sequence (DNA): TGTGCCAGCAGGTACACGGGCTCCTACGAGCAGTACTTC.